A selection of T cell receptor beta chains follows, all from one sample in a study of cytomegalovirus exposure and HLA in healthy donors. Sequenced by immunoSEQ multiplex PCR; TCRdb stores in-frame clones only, minus some. The table shows 150,000 to 200,000 clones, with roughly 79% occurring only once. The sequencing input was PBMCs. These receptors all stem from a man younger than 45 in good health and CMV-seronegative. Each CDR3 is given with its conserved first and last residue. The D gene is left open where the match is weak. Only some rows state a clone size, as once, few, many or a class for expanded clones.

clone size,J gene,V gene,D gene,CDR3 protein
NA,TRBJ2-1,TRBV7-9,NA,CVGGNNEQFF
NA,TRBJ2-7,TRBV6-5,NA,CASSSRQTSYEQYF
NA,TRBJ2-2,TRBV28,NA,CASSFRGLATGELFF
NA,TRBJ1-6,TRBV5-1,TRBD1,CASSETGQGVPRSPLHF
few,TRBJ1-1,TRBV7-2,NA,CASSPREGVMNTEAFF
NA,NA,TRBV29-1,NA,CSASGGSYEQYF
NA,TRBJ1-1,TRBV5-1,NA,CASSPTGGLTEAFF
NA,TRBJ2-5,TRBV5-1,TRBD1,CASSLVSVTGASRTYF
NA,TRBJ2-7,TRBV7-9,TRBD2,CASSDYSGSSYEQYF
NA,TRBJ2-7,TRBV9,TRBD2,CASSVEGGSYEQYF
NA,TRBJ1-1,TRBV6-5,NA,CASSYLAARPNTEAFF
NA,TRBJ2-1,TRBV14,TRBD2,CASSHLLADNYNEQFF
once,TRBJ2-7,TRBV5-1,TRBD2,CASSLEFSGSSYEQYF
NA,TRBJ1-1,TRBV9,NA,CASSVGIGWGVSEAFF
NA,TRBJ2-1,TRBV2,TRBD2,CASSGSGTSGFPEQFF
NA,TRBJ2-5,TRBV13,TRBD1,CASSRWTGRETQYF
once,TRBJ2-1,TRBV2,NA,CASSAGSYNEQFF
NA,TRBJ2-5,TRBV9,NA,CASSVSPDSFETQYF
NA,TRBJ2-2,TRBV2,TRBD2,CASSVLAGVTGELFF
NA,TRBJ2-1,TRBV4-1,TRBD2,CASSQDGGSYNEQFF
NA,TRBJ2-1,TRBV11-2,NA,CASSDQGASSSYNEQFF
NA,TRBJ2-7,TRBV5-1,NA,CASSRSRAGESEQYF
few,TRBJ2-7,TRBV27,NA,CASIGGGPYEQYF
NA,TRBJ1-5,TRBV5-6,NA,CASSPWTVSNQPQHF
NA,TRBJ2-1,TRBV4-1,TRBD2,CASSQELAGGLSSYNEQFF